Each of the 6 T cell receptor beta chains below was sequenced from the same sample in a study of cytotoxic CD8 clonotypes in ibrutinib-treated CLL. This table comes from immunoSEQ multiplex PCR, and its TCRdb copy is limited to in-frame clones, with some not included. The sample gives 20,000 to 30,000 clones, 60% to 80% of which show up once; just over 50% is in the top ten. Here the sequenced sample was PBMCs, taken at disease progression, from a patient treated with ibrutinib. The receptors were gathered from a human donor with chronic lymphocytic leukemia.

About this clone: In the same sample, other DNA sequences code for this CDR3. The CDR3 DNA follows: TGTGCCAGCAGCGTAGGTCTAGCGGGGACAGATACGCAGTATTTT. The encoded protein is CASSVGLAGTDTQYF. The V call is TRBV9, the J call TRBJ2-3, with TRBD2 matching over 9 bases. The CDR3 is 15 amino acids. The J segment lost 3 bases and the V segment lost 0 bases, leaving 2 bases of the junction unmatched. CDR1 SGDLS and CDR2 YYNGEE come from the germline V gene. The full variable domain, completed using reference TRBV9 and TRBJ2-3, is DSGVTQTPKHLITATGQRVTLRCSPRSGDLSVYWYQQSLDQGLQFLIQYYNGEERAKGNILERFSAQQFPDLHSELNLSSLELGDSALYFCASSVGLAGTDTQYFGPGTRLTVL.

The gene calls are TRBV5-1 and TRBJ1-3, with unresolved D. The V and J ends lost 2 bases and 0 bases respectively, with 12 bases between them. Looked up from germline, CDR1 is SGHRS and CDR2 is YFSETQ. This CDR3 contains 16 residues. CDR3 nucleotide sequence: TGCGCCAGCAGCTTCTCGGGCCCCTACTCTGGAAACACCATATATTTT. Protein product: CASSFSGPYSGNTIYF.

The chain couples TRBV5-4 to TRBJ1-2, with a tentative D call TRBD1 (6 bases). This CDR3 region has 16 residues. V was shortened by 0 bases and J by 4 bases, with 16 bases between the two germline ends. Per germline, CDR1 SGHNT and CDR2 YYREEE (reference sequence). This chain's CDR3 is CASSLERGGLGYGYTF. The CDR3, as DNA: TGTGCCAGCAGCTTGGAACGTGGGGGGCTCGGCTATGGCTACACCTTC.

The chain links TRBV9 to TRBJ2-1; TRBD2 might be the D (7 bases). Between the trimmed V and J ends, which lost 4 bases and 2 bases, there was a span of 16 bases. The CDR3 extends over 16 amino acids. Germline CDR1 is SGDLS and CDR2 is YYNGEE. CDR3 sequence: CASSPLEGGTYNEQFF. In DNA, the CDR3 is TGTGCCAGCAGCCCCCTTGAGGGGGGGACCTACAATGAGCAGTTCTTC. The variable domain in full, with the rest retrieved from reference TRBV9 and TRBJ2-1, is DSGVTQTPKHLITATGQRVTLRCSPRSGDLSVYWYQQSLDQGLQFLIQYYNGEERAKGNILERFSAQQFPDLHSELNLSSLELGDSALYFCASSPLEGGTYNEQFFGPGTRLTVL.

V and J are TRBV5-6 and TRBJ2-2; D could derive from TRBD1 or TRBD2 (6 bases each). Trimming took off 4 bases at V and 7 bases at J, with 20 bases between the two ends. CDR1 SGHDT and CDR2 YYEEEE come from the germline V gene. The CDR3 runs to 16 residues. The DNA of the CDR3 is TGTGCCAGCAGCCCCCTTAGCTGGGGGGCGGACGGGGAGCTGTTTTTT. Translating gives CASSPLSWGADGELFF.

V is TRBV10-3 and J is TRBJ2-3; tentatively, D is TRBD1 (6 bases). Trimming took 10 bases from V and 10 from J, leaving 15 bases between them. CDR3 size: 11 residues. Germline V gives CDR1 ENHRY, CDR2 SYGVKD. This CDR3 is CATRDTDAQYF. The CDR3 bases are TGTGCCACCCGGGACACCGATGCGCAGTATTTT.